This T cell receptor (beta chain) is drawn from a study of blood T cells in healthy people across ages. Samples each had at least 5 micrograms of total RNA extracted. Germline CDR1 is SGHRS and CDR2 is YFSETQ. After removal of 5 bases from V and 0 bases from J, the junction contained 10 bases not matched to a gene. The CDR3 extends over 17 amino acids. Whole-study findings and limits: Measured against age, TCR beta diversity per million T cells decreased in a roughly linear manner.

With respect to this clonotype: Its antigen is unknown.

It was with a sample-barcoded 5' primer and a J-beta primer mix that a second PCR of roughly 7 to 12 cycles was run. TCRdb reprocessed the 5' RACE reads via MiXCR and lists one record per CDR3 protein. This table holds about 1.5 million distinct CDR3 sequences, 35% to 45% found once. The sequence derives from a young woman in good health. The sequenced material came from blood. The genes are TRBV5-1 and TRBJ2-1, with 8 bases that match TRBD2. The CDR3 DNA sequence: TGCGCCAGCAGGGGGTCTAGCGGGCTTAGCTCCTACAATGAGCAGTTCTTC. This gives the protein CASRGSSGLSSYNEQFF.